This record looks at one TCR beta chain sequence and its context. Looked up from germline, CDR1 is SGHVS and CDR2 is FQNEAQ. V was shortened by 4 bases and J by 1 base, with 13 bases between the two germline ends. The CDR3 covers 16 residues. In the original analysis: Estimated nucleated cell counts came from reference gene primer amplification. Sequencing was performed with immunoSEQ multiplex PCR; in TCRdb, only in-frame clones are kept and a portion is missing. V and J calls and clone size are given by that table; D and trimming were obtained from the DNA. In the table there are approximately 150,000 clones, 84% of which are singletons. The data were taken from a study of blood T cell repertoires in COVID-19. Those who participated ranged in age from about 18 to 89 years and resided in 20 to 30 US areas. Participant-given clinical history determined each cohort assignment. Two negative PCRs, clearance, or symptom resolution had been documented for recovered Cohort 3 donors.

Sequenced sample: PBMCs or T cells enriched from blood (not recorded which). The clonotype comes from a man aged 50 to 60 who had recovered from COVID-19. The chain recombines TRBV7-8 with TRBJ2-2; D gene unclear. CDR3 region: CASSSLSAGNTGELFF. In DNA form, the CDR3 reads TGTGCCAGCAGCTCCTTGTCGGCAGGGAACACCGGGGAGCTGTTTTTT.